The 11 T cell receptor beta chains below come from one sample, sequenced in a study of T-cell memory formation after mild COVID-19. TCRdb re-called the 5' RACE reads with MiXCR, one entry per CDR3 protein. Altogether about 560,000 distinct CDR3 sequences are present, over 15% being singletons, with the ten largest covering about 11%. Source material: PBMCs or a T cell subset sorted from them (not recorded which). The source of these receptors is an adult woman who had mild COVID-19 (a few samples of this study predate the infection). Cell type and time point are not known.

This clonotype appeared a few times. J is TRBJ2-2 and V is TRBV5-1; 9 bases agree with TRBD2. The CDR3 contains 13 residues. V shed 4 bases and J 9 bases; nucleotides not matched to a gene: 4. Per the germline V gene, CDR1 is SGHRS and CDR2 is YFSETQ. CDR3 sequence reads: CASSAGGNRELFF. The CDR3 DNA sequence: TGCGCCAGCAGCGCGGGAGGGAACCGGGAGCTGTTTTTT.

The gene calls are TRBV19 and TRBJ1-5, with 7 bases fitting TRBD1. Germline assignment: CDR1 LNHDA and CDR2 SQIVND (reference sequence). The CDR3 spans 16 residues. After removal of 10 bases from V and 3 bases from J, the junction contained 15 bases not matched to a gene. CDR3 sequence reads: CATLAVDREHNQPQHF. As DNA, the CDR3 is TGTGCCACCCTAGCGGTCGACAGGGAACACAATCAGCCCCAGCATTTT.

The table lists this clonotype with a few counts. The V gene is TRBV29-1, the J gene TRBJ2-7, with D maybe TRBD2 (5 bases). The CDR3 is 15 residues long. The germline V gene encodes CDR1 SQVTM and CDR2 ANQGSEA. Trimming removed 0 bases from V and 3 bases from J, with 15 bases in between. CDR3 sequence: CSVEDPSLGNYEQYF. DNA of the CDR3: TGCAGCGTTGAAGATCCTAGCCTAGGGAACTACGAGCAGTACTTC.

This clonotype showed up just a few times. The chain is built from TRBV7-8 and TRBJ1-4, with D perhaps TRBD1 (6 bases). The CDR3 loop spans 14 amino acids. The germline V gene encodes CDR1 SGHVS and CDR2 FQNEAQ. The ends were cut back, 4 bases at V and 4 bases at J, with 10 bases in the middle. The CDR3 protein is CASSYTGLNEKLFF. The DNA of the CDR3 is TGTGCCAGCAGCTATACAGGGCTTAATGAAAAACTGTTTTTT. Based on the CDR3 plus reference TRBV7-8 and TRBJ1-4, the full variable domain is GAGVSQSPRYKVAKRGQDVALRCDPISGHVSLFWYQQALGQGPEFLTYFQNEAQLDKSGLPSDRFFAERPEGSVSTLKIQRTQQEDSAVYLCASSYTGLNEKLFFGSGTQLSVL.

This clonotype has more than one count but fewer than ten. V usage is TRBV7-9 and J usage is TRBJ2-3; either TRBD1 or TRBD2 may supply D (5 bases each). Trimming pared 7 bases from V and 0 bases from J, leaving 29 bases between. From germline, CDR1 is SEHNR and CDR2 FQNEAQ (reference sequence). This CDR3 has 20 amino acids. The CDR3 protein is CASTPLIATTGSTSTDTQYF. The CDR3 DNA is TGTGCCAGCACCCCACTCATTGCGACTACAGGATCTACTAGCACAGATACGCAGTATTTT.

The chain employs TRBV29-1 and TRBJ2-7; maybe TRBD2 (6 bases). Germline CDR1 reads SQVTM; CDR2 reads ANQGSEA. CDR3 size: 14 residues. V shed 0 bases and J shed 7 bases, with 16 bases lying between them. The CDR3 DNA reads as TGCAGCGTTGAAGATGGGCGAGGGACTGGAGAGCAGTACTTC. It is translated as CSVEDGRGTGEQYF.

This sequence joins TRBV6-5 and TRBJ2-2; D is perhaps TRBD2 (5 bases). The V and J ends lost 8 bases and 4 bases respectively, with 17 bases between them. Per germline, CDR1 MNHEY and CDR2 SVGAGI. This CDR3 spans 15 amino acids. This CDR3 is CASQTLRAGTGELFF. The CDR3 DNA reads TGTGCCAGCCAGACTTTGCGGGCGGGCACCGGGGAGCTGTTTTTT.

This clonotype showed up just a few times. The genes are TRBV6-1 and TRBJ2-7; D gene unclear. Germline V gives CDR1 MNHNS, CDR2 SASEGT. This CDR3 is built from 14 residues. Trimming left V 4 bases short and J 0 bases short, with 10 bases between. CDR3 bases: TGTGCCAGCAGTGCGGGCGGCTACTCCTACGAGCAGTACTTC. This codes for CASSAGGYSYEQYF.

This clonotype turned up a few times. The chain has TRBV2 and TRBJ2-7; 8 nucleotides line up with TRBD1. Unmatched junction bases numbered 8, after V lost 4 bases and J lost 6 bases. Germline V gene sequence: CDR1 SNHLY, CDR2 FYNNEI. The CDR3 has 14 residues. CDR3 DNA sequence: TGTGCCAGCAGTGTCCTAGACAGGGGCGGCGAGCAGTACTTC. It yields the protein CASSVLDRGGEQYF.

Here the CDR3 reads CASSRGLVQETQYF. CDR3 nucleotide sequence: TGTGCCAGCAGCCGGGGGCTGGTCCAAGAGACCCAGTACTTC. This chain connects TRBV13 to TRBJ2-5, with D tentatively TRBD1 or TRBD2 (6 bases each). Germline CDR1 PRHDT, CDR2 FYEKMQ (reference sequence). The CDR3 runs to 14 residues. V lost 5 bases to trimming and J lost 1 base, with 11 bases between them.

A few counts support this clonotype. V is TRBV5-1 and J is TRBJ1-3; no firm D call. V was clipped by 4 bases and J by 2 bases, with 16 bases between them. Per the germline V gene, CDR1 is SGHRS and CDR2 is YFSETQ. The CDR3 totals 16 residues. The CDR3 nucleotides read TGCGCCAGCAGCCCGACGACGGCCCTCGCTGGAAACACCATATATTTT. It is translated as CASSPTTALAGNTIYF.